The sequence of this TCR beta chain was determined in a study of blood T cell repertoires in COVID-19. Study as a whole: Acute-phase and convalescent COVID-19 samples originated in the United States, Italy and Spain. From T cells, B-cell-depleted T cells, or PBMCs came the material, which was cDNA or gDNA.

The CDR3 has 13 amino acids. The V and J ends lost 0 bases and 3 bases respectively, with 5 bases between them. In germline, CDR1 is SNHLY, CDR2 FYNNEI. In the original processing: Reference gene primers were amplified, and this amplification served to estimate nucleated cell counts. Measured with immunoSEQ multiplex PCR; TCRdb has only the in-frame clones, and not every one. V, J and clone size were drawn from that table, and D and trimming were deduced from the DNA. The sample lists some 160,000 clones; about 85% were seen once. The sequence derives from a man aged 65-85 years who had recovered from COVID-19. The specimen sequenced was peripheral blood. The genes are TRBV2 and TRBJ2-5; the D gene is possibly TRBD1 (5 bases). In nucleotides, the CDR3 is TGTGCCAGCAGTGAAGCGACAGAAGAGACCCAGTACTTC. Protein: CASSEATEETQYF.